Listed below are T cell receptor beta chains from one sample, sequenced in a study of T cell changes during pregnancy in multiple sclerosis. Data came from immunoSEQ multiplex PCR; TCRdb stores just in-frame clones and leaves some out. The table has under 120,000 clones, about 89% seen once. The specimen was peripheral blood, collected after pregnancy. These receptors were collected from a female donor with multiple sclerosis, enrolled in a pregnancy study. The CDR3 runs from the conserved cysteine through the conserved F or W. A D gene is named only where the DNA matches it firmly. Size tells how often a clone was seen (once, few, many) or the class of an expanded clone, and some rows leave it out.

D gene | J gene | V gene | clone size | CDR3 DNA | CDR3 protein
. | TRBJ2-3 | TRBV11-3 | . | TGTGCCAGCAGCTTCAATGACAGAACAACAGATACGCAGTATTTT | CASSFNDRTTDTQYF
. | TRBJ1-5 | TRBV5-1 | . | TGCGCCAGCAGCTTGGATGCCGCCGGTCAGCCCCAGCATTTT | CASSLDAAGQPQHF
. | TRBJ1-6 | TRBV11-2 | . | TGTGCCAGCAGCTTATCCAGTCAGTCTCCTCTTAGCACACCCCTCCACTTT | CASSLSSQSPLSTPLHF
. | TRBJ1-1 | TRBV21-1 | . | TGTGCCAGAGAAATGAGACAAATGAACACTGAAGCTTTCTTT | CAREMRQMNTEAFF
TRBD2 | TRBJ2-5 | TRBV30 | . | TGTGCCTGCCCGGGCCGGGGGGGAGAGACCCAGTACTTC | CACPGRGGETQYF
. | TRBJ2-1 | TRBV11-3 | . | TGTGCCAGCAGCAAAGCGGGCCGAGCAATCCAGTTCTTC | CASSKAGRAIQFF
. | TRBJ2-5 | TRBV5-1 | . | TGCGCCAGCAGCTTAACCGGGGGGCCCCAAGAGACCCAGTACTTC | CASSLTGGPQETQYF
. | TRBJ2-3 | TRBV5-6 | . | TGTGCCAGCAGCGCCGGACCAGGGGAGAATACGCAGTATTTT | CASSAGPGENTQYF
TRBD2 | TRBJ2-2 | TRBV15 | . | TGTGCCACGAGGGTAGGGGGACTAGCCCAGATCACCGGGGAGCTGTTTTTT | CATRVGGLAQITGELFF
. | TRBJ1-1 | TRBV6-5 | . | TGTGCCAGCAGTTACTCGCTGGGACATATGAACACTGAAGCTTTCTTT | CASSYSLGHMNTEAFF
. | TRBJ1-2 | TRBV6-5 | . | TGTGCCAGCAGTTACTCGGGGAGAGGATATGGCTACACCTTC | CASSYSGRGYGYTF
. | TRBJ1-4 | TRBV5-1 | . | TGCGCCAGCAGCTACGACAGGCCCGAAAAACTGTTTTTT | CASSYDRPEKLFF
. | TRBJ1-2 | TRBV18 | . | TGTGCCAGCTCGTCTCAGGAGGCGGCTGGCTACACCTTC | CASSSQEAAGYTF
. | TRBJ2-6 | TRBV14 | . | TGTGCCAGCAGCCAAGGAAGGGGCCCTGGGGCCAACGTCCTGACTTTC | CASSQGRGPGANVLTF
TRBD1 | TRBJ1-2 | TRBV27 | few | TGTGCCAGCAGTTTATCAGGACAGGGGTACTATGGCTACACCTTC | CASSLSGQGYYGYTF
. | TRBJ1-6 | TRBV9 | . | TGTGCCAGCAGCTGGGGGGGTAATTCACCCCTCCACTTT | CASSWGGNSPLHF
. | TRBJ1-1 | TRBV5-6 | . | TGTGCCAGCAGCTTGGTGCCGGGGTTGTACACTGAAGCTTTCTTT | CASSLVPGLYTEAFF
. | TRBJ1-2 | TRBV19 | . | TGTGCCAGTAGTATAGCAGGGGCGGAGAACTATGGCTACACCTTC | CASSIAGAENYGYTF
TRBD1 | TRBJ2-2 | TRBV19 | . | TGTGCCACCAGGGCGGGACAGGGGAACACCGGGGAGCTGTTTTTT | CATRAGQGNTGELFF
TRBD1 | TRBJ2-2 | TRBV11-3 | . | TGTGCCAGCAGCCAAACGACAGGGGGCACCGGGGAGCTGTTTTTT | CASSQTTGGTGELFF
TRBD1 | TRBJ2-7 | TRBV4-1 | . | TGCGCCAGCAGCCAAGTCCATTTTTCCGGGACAGGGACCTACGAGCAGTACTTC | CASSQVHFSGTGTYEQYF
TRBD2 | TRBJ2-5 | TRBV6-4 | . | TGTGCCAGCAGTGAAACTAGCGGGGGCCAAGAGACCCAGTACTTC | CASSETSGGQETQYF
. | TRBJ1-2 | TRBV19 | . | TGTGCCAGTATGTACAGGTATAACTATGGCTACACCTTC | CASMYRYNYGYTF
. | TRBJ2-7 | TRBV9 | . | TGTGCCAGCAGCGTAGAGGCAGGGGGGTACGAGCAGTACTTC | CASSVEAGGYEQYF
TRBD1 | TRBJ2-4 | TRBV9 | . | TGTGCCAGCAGCGTCGGGACAGGGCCACACCTGGACATTCAGTACTTC | CASSVGTGPHLDIQYF
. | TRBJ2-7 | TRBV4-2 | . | TGTGCCAGCAGCCAAGATGGGAGAGAGCAGTACTTC | CASSQDGREQYF
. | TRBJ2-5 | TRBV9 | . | TGTGCCAGCAGCCCCCCCTCAGGGGGGGAGACCCAGTACTTC | CASSPPSGGETQYF
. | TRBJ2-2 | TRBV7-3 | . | TGTGCCAGCAGCCAAACGCCAGATAACACCGGGGAGCTGTTTTTT | CASSQTPDNTGELFF
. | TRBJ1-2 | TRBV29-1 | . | TGCAGCGTTACTACAGGGCCTAACTATGGCTACACCTTC | CSVTTGPNYGYTF
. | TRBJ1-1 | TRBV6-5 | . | TGTGCCAGCAGGCCCCGGAGGGACACTGAAGCTTTCTTT | CASRPRRDTEAFF
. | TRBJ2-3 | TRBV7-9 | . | TGTGCCAGCAGCTTAACGGGTCCCTTCAGCACAGATACGCAGTATTTT | CASSLTGPFSTDTQYF
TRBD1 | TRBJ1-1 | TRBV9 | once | TGTGCCAGCAGCGTAGGACAGGGGGCAACTGAAGCTTTCTTT | CASSVGQGATEAFF
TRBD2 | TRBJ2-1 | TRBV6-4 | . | TGTGCCAGCAGTGACGCGGGGGGCTCCTACAATGAGCAGTTCTTC | CASSDAGGSYNEQFF
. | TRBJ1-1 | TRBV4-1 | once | TGCGCCAGCAGCCAAGATCAAGACTACACTGAAGCTTTCTTT | CASSQDQDYTEAFF
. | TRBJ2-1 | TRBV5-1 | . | TGCGCCAGCAGCTCGCCGGCGGCTGGCGCGGCCTACAATGAGCAGTTCTTC | CASSSPAAGAAYNEQFF
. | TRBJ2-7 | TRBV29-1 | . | TGCAGCGTTGAAGGGGCAGCAACCTACGAGCAGTACTTC | CSVEGAATYEQYF
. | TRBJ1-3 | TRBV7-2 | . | TGTGCCAGCAGCTTAGACAGTGGAAACACCATATATTTT | CASSLDSGNTIYF
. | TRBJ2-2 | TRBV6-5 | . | TGTGCCAGCAGTTACTCCGGGGTTGGCACCGGGGAGCTGTTTTTT | CASSYSGVGTGELFF
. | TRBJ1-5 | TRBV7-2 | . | TGTGCCAGCAGCTTAGCGGTGGAGGGCAATCAGCCCCAGCATTTT | CASSLAVEGNQPQHF
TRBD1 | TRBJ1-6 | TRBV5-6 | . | TGTGCCAGCAGCTTGGTGTCGGCAGGGGGCTCCTATAATTCACCCCTCCACTTT | CASSLVSAGGSYNSPLHF
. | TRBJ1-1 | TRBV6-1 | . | TGTGCCAGCAGACGAGGGGGGGTGAACACTGAAGCTTTCTTT | CASRRGGVNTEAFF
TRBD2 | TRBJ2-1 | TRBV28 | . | TGTGCCAGCAGTTTCATGACTAGCGGGGTCTACAATGAGCAGTTCTTC | CASSFMTSGVYNEQFF
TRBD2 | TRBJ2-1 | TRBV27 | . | TGTGCCAGCAGTTCCACACTAGCGGGGGGGCCCTTTGAGCAGTTCTTC | CASSSTLAGGPFEQFF
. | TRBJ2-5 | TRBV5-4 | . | TGTGCCAGCAGCACTATCGGCGGGGGCCGCTACGGCGAGACCCAGTACTTC | CASSTIGGGRYGETQYF
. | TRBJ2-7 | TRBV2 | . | TGTGCCAGCAGTGACGGCGGGTCCTACGAGCAGTACTTC | CASSDGGSYEQYF
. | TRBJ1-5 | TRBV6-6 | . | TGTGCCAGCAGTTTCCCGAAGGACAGTAGCAATCAGCCCCAGCATTTT | CASSFPKDSSNQPQHF
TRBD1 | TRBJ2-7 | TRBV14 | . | TGTGCCAGCAGCCAAGGATCCGGGACAGGTCCCTACGAGCAGTACTTC | CASSQGSGTGPYEQYF
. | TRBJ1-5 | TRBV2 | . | TGTGCCAGCAGTAAGGGGGAACAGCCCCAGCATTTT | CASSKGEQPQHF
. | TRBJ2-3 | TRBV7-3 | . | TGTGCCAGCAGCCCCTCTAGCACAGATACGCAGTATTTT | CASSPSSTDTQYF